A single sample gave rise to the 15 T cell receptor beta chains below, sequenced in a study of control samples from healthy donors and cancer patients. TCRdb keeps only in-frame clones here, not all; method: immunoSEQ multiplex PCR. This sample has over 100,000 clones; roughly 89% occur once, and the top ten carry 4.5% to 7%. The material sequenced was blood. These receptors came from a man in his late teens or twenties in good health.

J is TRBJ2-5 and V is TRBV2; D uncertain. Germline loops: CDR1 SNHLY, CDR2 FYNNEI. V was shortened by 1 base and J by 6 bases, with 6 bases between the two germline ends. The CDR3 sequence is 12 residues long. CDR3 coding DNA: TGTGCCAGCAGTGAAGAGGTGCAGACCCAGTACTTC. It codes for CASSEEVQTQYF.

Points on this clone: One end of the junction fails to match germline, which may point to a read error. The V gene is TRBV9, the J gene TRBJ1-2, with D possibly matching TRBD1 (5 bases). The germline gives CDR1 SGDLS, CDR2 YYNGEE. This CDR3 has 14 amino acids. CDR3 protein: CASSVGGRDYGHTF. The DNA for the CDR3 is TGTGCCAGCAGCGTAGGCGGCCGGGACTATGGCCACACCTTC.

The chain carries TRBV4-2 and TRBJ1-1; 7 positions agree with TRBD1. V was clipped by 0 bases and J by 5 bases; unmatched bases: 3. Germline loops: CDR1 LGHNA, CDR2 YNFKEQ. The CDR3 loop spans 14 amino acids. The CDR3 nucleotides read TGTGCCAGCAGCCAAGAAGGGGGCAGGACTGAAGCTTTCTTT. Its protein product is CASSQEGGRTEAFF.

In its sample, this clone was seen a few times. The chain links TRBV29-1 to TRBJ1-1; tentatively, D is TRBD1 (5 bases). This CDR3 is built from 12 residues. V dropped 7 bases and J dropped 0 bases, with 9 bases sitting between them. CDR1 is SQVTM, CDR2 ANQGSEA, per germline. The CDR3 DNA is TGCAGCGGGGGGGAGGTGAACACTGAAGCTTTCTTT. Amino acids: CSGGEVNTEAFF.

V usage is TRBV9 and J usage is TRBJ2-2, with D uncertain. V was trimmed by 3 bases and J by 7 bases, leaving 10 bases between them. Germline values: CDR1 SGDLS, CDR2 YYNGEE. This CDR3 spans 13 amino acids. CDR3 coding DNA: TGTGCCAGCAGCGCCGCTAGATACGGGGAGCTGTTTTTT. This encodes CASSAARYGELFF.

The rearrangement uses TRBV11-2 and TRBJ1-6, with 7 bases that match TRBD1. Germline V CDR1 and CDR2: SGHAT, FQNNGV. Trimming took 5 bases from V and 7 from J; bases not matched to a gene: 8. The CDR3 has 15 amino acids. The CDR3 is CASSPNRDSNSPLHF. The CDR3 nucleotides are TGTGCCAGCAGCCCAAACCGGGACAGCAATTCACCCCTCCACTTT. Complete variable domain (other parts from reference TRBV11-2 and TRBJ1-6): EAGVAQSPRYKIIEKRQSVAFWCNPISGHATLYWYQQILGQGPKLLIQFQNNGVVDDSQLPKDRFSAERLKGVDSTLKIQPAKLEDSAVYLCASSPNRDSNSPLHFGNGTRLTVT.

The sample holds many counts of this clone. The rearrangement uses TRBV5-6 and TRBJ2-7; 7 nucleotides agree with TRBD1. The length of the CDR3 is 13 residues. With 3 bases clipped from V and 4 bases from J, the junction kept 4 bases outside the gene matches. The germline V gene encodes CDR1 SGHDT and CDR2 YYEEEE. CDR3 region: CASSWDRRYEQYF. The CDR3 region has the DNA TGTGCCAGCAGCTGGGACAGAAGGTACGAGCAGTACTTC. Together with reference TRBV5-6 and TRBJ2-7, the CDR3 gives the full variable domain: DAGVTQSPTHLIKTRGQQVTLRCSPKSGHDTVSWYQQALGQGPQFIFQYYEEEERQRGNFPDRFSGHQFPNYSSELNVNALLLGDSALYLCASSWDRRYEQYFGPGTRLTVT.

The chain combines TRBV15 with TRBJ2-1; D might be TRBD2 (7 bases). The CDR3 length is 14 residues. Germline V gene data show CDR1 as LNHNV and CDR2 as YYDKDF (reference sequence). Trimming cost V 10 bases and J 5 bases, with 18 bases left between them. The CDR3 DNA reads as TGTGCCAGCCAGGGAGGGGGGCTCAACAATGAGCAGTTCTTC. It encodes CASQGGGLNNEQFF.

The CDR3 region is CASSSDRGRYEQYF. The CDR3, as DNA: TGTGCCAGCAGCTCGGACAGGGGGCGTTACGAGCAGTACTTC. J is TRBJ2-7 and V is TRBV5-4, with 11 bases that match TRBD1. Per germline, CDR1 SGHNT and CDR2 YYREEE (reference sequence). The CDR3 has 14 amino acids. V gave up 3 bases and J gave up 4 bases; unmatched junction bases: 3.

The J gene is TRBJ2-2, the V gene TRBV27, with D uncertain. The germline CDR1 and CDR2 sequences are MNHEY and SMNVEV (reference sequence). The CDR3 runs 13 residues. Trimming left V 5 bases short and J 3 bases short, with 7 bases between. CDR3 loop: CASSNLDTGELFF. The CDR3, as DNA: TGTGCCAGCAGTAACCTAGACACCGGGGAGCTGTTTTTT.

The rearrangement joins TRBV21-1 to TRBJ2-3; the table names TRBD1, a call not compared with the DNA. TRBV21-1 is recorded as a pseudogene. The length of the CDR3 is 15 residues. The CDR3 nucleotides read TGTGCCAGCAGCAAAAGGGACAGGGGCACAGATACGCAGTATTTT. Its translation is CASSKRDRGTDTQYF.

The chain carries TRBV4-1 and TRBJ2-5; D perhaps matches TRBD2 (5 bases). The V gene lost 0 bases and the J gene lost 5 bases, with 16 bases spanning the gap. The CDR3 has 16 amino acids. CDR1 MGHRA and CDR2 YSYEKL come from the germline V gene. CDR3 nucleotides: TGCGCCAGCAGCCAAGAACGGGCTAGCCTCCGGGAGACCCAGTACTTC. It yields the protein CASSQERASLRETQYF.

This chain joins TRBV9 and TRBJ2-5; 8 bases fit TRBD2. V shed 0 bases and J 5 bases; nucleotides not matched to a gene: 6. The CDR3 sequence is 15 residues long. From germline, CDR1 is SGDLS and CDR2 YYNGEE. The CDR3 region has the DNA TGTGCCAGCAGCGTAGATTCGGGGGGGCTGGAGACCCAGTACTTC. It encodes CASSVDSGGLETQYF.

This clone has more than one count but fewer than ten. V is TRBV5-1 and J is TRBJ2-1, with 10 bases identical to TRBD2. This CDR3 contains 15 residues. Germline V CDR1 and CDR2: SGHRS, YFSETQ. V lost 0 bases and J lost 9; bases outside the gene matches: 6. The CDR3 protein is CASSLAAGGLGEQFF. The CDR3 nucleotides read TGCGCCAGCAGCTTGGCAGCGGGGGGGCTCGGTGAGCAGTTCTTC.

The chain couples TRBV2 to TRBJ2-2; 7 bases fit TRBD1. V gave up 6 bases and J gave up 5 bases; unmatched junction bases: 15. This CDR3 has 17 residues. In germline, CDR1 is SNHLY, CDR2 FYNNEI. This chain's CDR3 is CASSKGEGAFGTGELFF. As DNA, the CDR3 is TGTGCCAGCAGCAAGGGTGAGGGGGCCTTCGGGACCGGGGAGCTGTTTTTT.